What follows are 31 T cell receptor beta chains derived from one specimen sequenced in a study of blood T cells in healthy people across ages. A J-beta primer mix and a sample-barcoded 5' primer were used in a second PCR of about 6 to 12 cycles. TCRdb re-derived calls from the 5' RACE reads in MiXCR, one entry per CDR3 protein. In the table there are fewer than 900,000 distinct CDR3 sequences, roughly 35% of which are singletons. The sequenced material came from blood. These receptors all stem from a young man in good health.

A word on this clonotype: The junction shows a germline mismatch at one end, possibly a read error. This sequence joins TRBV14 and TRBJ1-6; 8 bases fit TRBD1. The CDR3 spans 18 residues. Germline CDR1 and CDR2: SGHDN and FVKESK. This CDR3 is CASSQGTGKSSYNSPPHF. The DNA of the CDR3 is TGTGCCAGCAGCCAAGGGACAGGGAAGAGCTCCTATAATTCACCCCCCCACTTT.

This rearrangement joins TRBV6-5 to TRBJ1-2, with D perhaps TRBD1 (5 bases). The V end lost 5 bases, the J end lost 6 bases, and 10 bases lay between the germline ends. The CDR3 runs 12 residues. Germline-derived CDR1 and CDR2 are MNHEY and SVGAGI. CDR3 coding DNA: TGTGCCAGCAGTCAGGGTTTGAATGGCTACACCTTC. Translation: CASSQGLNGYTF.

This clonotype was detected a few times. V gene TRBV20-1 combines with J gene TRBJ2-3; D is possibly TRBD1 (6 bases). V shed 5 bases and J shed 6 bases, with 15 bases lying between them. The germline V gene encodes CDR1 DFQATT and CDR2 SNEGSKA (reference sequence). The CDR3 runs to 13 residues. CDR3 nucleotide sequence: TGCAGTGCTCTCGGGGCCAGGGGTGATACGCAGTATTTT. This translates into CSALGARGDTQYF.

Concerning this clonotype: This clone may be a read error of a much larger clone one base away. The V call is TRBV5-1, the J call TRBJ2-1, with unresolved D. The CDR3 is 15 amino acids. Germline V lookup: CDR1 SGHRS, CDR2 YFSETQ. V was cut by 0 bases and J by 2 bases, with 9 bases left in between. Written as DNA, the CDR3 is TGCGCCAGCAGCTTGGAGGTAACAACCTACAATGAGCAGTTCTTC. Residues: CASSLEVTTYNEQFF. Variable domain in full (rest from reference TRBV5-1 and TRBJ2-1): KAGVTQTPRYLIKTRGQQVTLSCSPISGHRSVSWYQQTPGQGLQFLFEYFSETQRNKGNFPGRFSGRQFSNSRSEMNVSTLELGDSALYLCASSLEVTTYNEQFFGPGTRLTVL.

This sequence joins TRBV29-1 and TRBJ1-5; TRBD1 aligns across 10 bases. The CDR3 is 17 residues long. V gave up 6 bases and J gave up 1 base; unmatched junction bases: 12. Germline assignment: CDR1 SQVTM and CDR2 ANQGSEA. DNA of the CDR3: TGCAGCGTCAAGACAGGGGGCCTTGGAGAGAGCAATCAGCCCCAGCATTTT. This gives the protein CSVKTGGLGESNQPQHF.

This clonotype was seen at least ten times. J is TRBJ1-2 and V is TRBV2, with unresolved D. V shed 6 bases and J shed 3 bases, with 11 bases lying between them. Germline assignment: CDR1 SNHLY and CDR2 FYNNEI. The CDR3 consists of 13 residues. CDR3 amino acids: CASSLGAHYGYTF. DNA for the CDR3: TGTGCCAGCAGCCTCGGTGCTCACTATGGCTACACCTTC.

The chain carries TRBV25-1 and TRBJ2-7, with D uncertain. Trimming removed 7 bases at V and 5 bases at J, with 15 bases between. The CDR3 extends over 13 amino acids. The germline V gene has CDR1 MGHDK and CDR2 SYGVNS. The CDR3 DNA is TGTGCCAGCAACATGGGTGGGCAGGACGAGCAGTACTTC. As protein: CASNMGGQDEQYF.

Of note for this clonotype: A much larger clone lies one base from this, so it may be a read error. The rearrangement uses TRBV12-3 or TRBV12-4 and TRBJ2-5, with 10 bases that match TRBD1. This CDR3 has 15 amino acids. J lost 11 bases, V lost 6 bases, and 15 bases had no gene match. For the CDR3, the DNA is TGTGCCAGCAGCCGCGACAGGGGGCTAGGAAATGAGCAGTACTTC. The encoded protein is CASSRDRGLGNEQYF.

This clonotype was seen a handful of times. At one boundary the junction diverges from the germline segment, which might be a read error. CDR3 coding DNA: TGTGCCGGGAGTCCGGGAAGGGGAGGTTACACCTTC. Encoded protein: CAGSPGRGGYTF. The chain couples TRBV30 to TRBJ1-2; possibly TRBD1 for D (5 bases). The CDR3 is made up of 12 amino acids. Germline CDR1 and CDR2: GTSNPN and SVGIG (reference sequence).

V gene TRBV5-1 combines with J gene TRBJ1-1; a possible D gene is TRBD1 (6 bases). This CDR3 spans 18 amino acids. CDR1 is SGHRS and CDR2 is YFSETQ in the germline V gene. With 3 bases removed from V and 0 bases from J, the gap between germline ends came to 21 bases. DNA for the CDR3: TGCGCCAGCAGCTCCGCCAGGGGAGAGCCCTTAATGAACACTGAAGCTTTCTTT. It is translated as CASSSARGEPLMNTEAFF.

Regarding this clonotype: One junction end does not reproduce the germline sequence, and a read error may be involved. In nucleotides, the CDR3 is TGTGCCAGCAGTCGGACAGGGGGCCTACTTAACTATGGCTACATCTTC. Translated, it gives CASSRTGGLLNYGYIF. The chain uses TRBV12-3 or TRBV12-4 and TRBJ1-2, with 11 bases lining up with TRBD1. The CDR3 length is 16 residues.

The chain employs TRBV6-2 or TRBV6-3 and TRBJ2-1, with 8 bases aligning to TRBD2. CDR3 length equals 17 residues. Germline CDR1 MNHEY, CDR2 SVGEGT. J was trimmed by 7 bases and V by 4 bases; bases with no gene match: 15. The CDR3 loop reads CASSFSPGLGGANEQFF. For the CDR3, the DNA is TGTGCCAGCAGTTTCTCCCCGGGACTAGGAGGAGCAAATGAGCAGTTCTTC.

This clonotype was found a few times. V usage is TRBV28 and J usage is TRBJ1-5, with D tentatively TRBD1 (5 bases). Germline V gene data show CDR1 as MDHEN and CDR2 as SYDVKM. The CDR3 spans 16 residues. V was clipped by 5 bases and J by 1 base, with 15 bases between them. The CDR3 bases are TGTGCCAGCAGTCTCCCCCTGGGGGGGAGCAATCAGCCCCAGCATTTT. Its translation: CASSLPLGGSNQPQHF.

The V and J genes are TRBV9 and TRBJ2-1; D might be TRBD1 (6 bases). Trimming took 2 bases from V and 8 from J, leaving 17 bases between them. Germline V lookup: CDR1 SGDLS, CDR2 YYNGEE. The CDR3 totals 15 residues. This chain's CDR3 is CASSVQTGEGDEQFF. CDR3 nucleotide sequence: TGTGCCAGCAGCGTTCAGACAGGTGAGGGCGATGAGCAGTTCTTC.

This chain connects TRBV7-3 to TRBJ1-1; a possible D gene is TRBD1 (5 bases). The CDR3 loop spans 17 amino acids. The germline V gene has CDR1 SGHTA and CDR2 FQGTGA. Between the trimmed V and J ends, which lost 0 bases and 3 bases, there was a span of 17 bases. The CDR3 protein is CASSLTGPPVRDTEAFF. The CDR3, as DNA: TGTGCCAGCAGCTTAACCGGACCCCCGGTCAGGGACACTGAAGCTTTCTTT.

Concerning this clonotype itself: One junction end does not reproduce the germline sequence, and a read error may be involved. The V and J genes are TRBV27 and TRBJ2-1; D remains unclear. CDR1 is MNHEY and CDR2 is SMNVEV in the germline V gene (reference sequence). The length of the CDR3 is 14 residues. The CDR3 region has the DNA TGCGCCAGCAGTACCATAACTATCGACAATGAGCAGTTCTTC. Residues: CASSTITIDNEQFF.

The chain recombines TRBV20-1 with TRBJ1-6; a weak D match, TRBD1 (5 bases). The CDR3 contains 14 residues. Germline loops: CDR1 DFQATT, CDR2 SNEGSKA (reference sequence). V shed 0 bases and J shed 7 bases, with 10 bases lying between them. CDR3 sequence reads: CSAREGTVNSPLHF. In DNA form, the CDR3 reads TGCAGTGCTAGAGAGGGGACGGTAAATTCACCCCTCCACTTT.

This clonotype has at least ten counts. The chain couples TRBV28 to TRBJ2-4, with D perhaps matching TRBD2 (5 bases). The CDR3 has 15 residues. Germline V gene data show CDR1 as MDHEN and CDR2 as SYDVKM. V was clipped by 6 bases and J by 4 bases, with 16 bases between them. Written as DNA, the CDR3 is TGTGCCAGCAGCCGCCCGTCAGGACTTAAAAACATTCAGTACTTC. Its protein is CASSRPSGLKNIQYF. The variable domain in full, completed from reference TRBV28 and TRBJ2-4, reads DVKVTQSSRYLVKRTGEKVFLECVQDMDHENMFWYRQDPGLGLRLIYFSYDVKMKEKGDIPEGYSVSREKKERFSLILESASTNQTSMYLCASSRPSGLKNIQYFGAGTRLSVL.

The chain is built from TRBV13 and TRBJ2-7; 9 bases are shared with TRBD1. Unmatched junction bases numbered 12, after V lost 5 bases and J lost 7 bases. The CDR3 loop spans 15 amino acids. The germline CDR1 and CDR2 sequences are PRHDT and FYEKMQ (reference sequence). CDR3 residues: CASSQGGQGNNEQYF. CDR3 nucleotide sequence: TGTGCCAGCAGCCAAGGGGGACAGGGAAACAATGAGCAGTACTTC.

The chain joins TRBV7-2 to TRBJ2-1; 7 bases match TRBD2. Germline CDR1 and CDR2: SGHTA and FQGNSA. Unmatched junction bases numbered 8, after V lost 5 bases and J lost 7 bases. The CDR3 extends over 14 amino acids. DNA for the CDR3: TGTGCCAGCAGCAACGGACTAGTAGGTAATGAGCAGTTCTTC. Encoded protein: CASSNGLVGNEQFF.

This clonotype was counted ten times or more. The rearrangement joins TRBV7-2 to TRBJ2-3; the D gene is possibly TRBD2 (7 bases). Deletions cut 8 bases from V and 0 bases from J, with 24 bases between. Germline values: CDR1 SGHTA, CDR2 FQGNSA. The length of the CDR3 is 18 residues. CDR3: CASQLFGGGGISTDTQYF. The CDR3 nucleotides are TGTGCCAGCCAACTGTTTGGGGGGGGCGGGATTAGCACAGATACGCAGTATTTT.

The chain is built from TRBV5-1 and TRBJ2-3; D unclear. The germline gives CDR1 SGHRS, CDR2 YFSETQ. V was pared by 0 bases and J by 4 bases, with 9 bases between. The CDR3 spans 14 residues. CDR3 sequence: CASSLAQASDTQYF. The CDR3 DNA follows: TGCGCCAGCAGCTTGGCCCAGGCTTCAGATACGCAGTATTTT.

The chain employs TRBV2 and TRBJ2-1; perhaps TRBD1 as D (5 bases). The ends were cut back, 7 bases at V and 7 bases at J, with 17 bases in the middle. The CDR3 runs to 14 residues. The germline gives CDR1 SNHLY, CDR2 FYNNEI. The CDR3 reads CASTVGVAGNEQFF. CDR3 nucleotide sequence: TGTGCCAGCACCGTAGGGGTAGCAGGGAATGAGCAGTTCTTC.

The chain is built from TRBV25-1 and TRBJ2-3; D is ambiguous. The CDR3 runs 12 residues. The V and J ends lost 3 bases and 4 bases respectively, with 5 bases between them. CDR1 and CDR2 from the germline V gene are MGHDK and SYGVNS. The CDR3 reads CASSENSDTQYF. The DNA of the CDR3 is TGTGCCAGCAGTGAGAACTCAGATACGCAGTATTTT.

This clonotype was found a few times. V gene TRBV7-9 combines with J gene TRBJ1-2; D uncertain. Germline CDR1 is SEHNR and CDR2 is FQNEAQ (reference sequence). The CDR3 runs 13 residues. Trimming removed 1 base from V and 12 bases from J, with 15 bases in between. In nucleotides, the CDR3 is TGTGCCAGCAGCTTAGATTTGGCCCAGGAAGACACCTTC. Protein: CASSLDLAQEDTF.

This clonotype was detected many times. For the CDR3, the DNA is TGTGCCATCAGTGAAGCGGGGGGCTACACAGATACGCAGTATTTT. It specifies CAISEAGGYTDTQYF. The chain joins TRBV10-3 to TRBJ2-3, with 9 positions matching TRBD2. The CDR3 runs to 15 residues. CDR1 and CDR2 from the germline V gene are ENHRY and SYGVKD. V gave up 3 bases and J gave up 2 bases; unmatched junction bases: 3.

The CDR3 spells CASSLVGGAEAFF. Here the CDR3 DNA reads TGTGCCAGCAGCTTAGTTGGGGGAGCTGAAGCTTTCTTT. The chain carries TRBV7-2 and TRBJ1-1, with D possibly matching TRBD1 (5 bases). The V gene's germline CDR1 is SGHTA and CDR2 FQGNSA. This CDR3 is 13 amino acids long. V lost 1 base and J 6 bases, leaving 9 bases between the germline ends.

This clonotype came up a few times. The rearrangement links TRBV4-3 to TRBJ1-3; D not resolved. The V end lost 4 bases, the J end lost 0 bases, and 10 bases lay between the germline ends. The CDR3 contains 15 residues. Germline CDR1 LGHNA, CDR2 YSLEER. The CDR3 protein is CASSPYSNSGNTIYF. DNA for the CDR3: TGCGCCAGCAGCCCCTACTCGAACTCTGGAAACACCATATATTTT.

This clonotype has more than one count but fewer than ten. The J gene is TRBJ2-7, the V gene TRBV20-1; unclear D gene. The CDR3 runs to 11 residues. Trimming cost V 5 bases and J 6 bases, with 11 bases left between them. Germline CDR1 reads DFQATT; CDR2 reads SNEGSKA (reference sequence). The CDR3 is CSARAGVEQYF. DNA of the CDR3: TGCAGTGCTCGGGCTGGAGTCGAGCAGTACTTC.

The chain carries TRBV25-1 and TRBJ1-6, with a tentative D call TRBD1 (6 bases). Germline V gene data show CDR1 as MGHDK and CDR2 as SYGVNS. V shed 3 bases and J shed 5 bases, with 8 bases lying between them. This CDR3 comprises 14 residues. Here the CDR3 DNA reads TGTGCCAGCAGTGATCAGGGGAATAATTCACCCCTCCACTTT. Translation gives CASSDQGNNSPLHF.

This clonotype was seen a few times. The chain recombines TRBV7-9 with TRBJ2-5; D unclear. The CDR3 runs to 15 residues. Germline lookup yields CDR1 SEHNR and CDR2 FQNEAQ (reference sequence). V lost 8 bases to trimming and J lost 4 bases, with 20 bases between them. CDR3 sequence reads: CASSYNKEKGETQYF. The CDR3 DNA sequence: TGTGCCAGCTCTTATAACAAGGAAAAAGGAGAGACCCAGTACTTC.